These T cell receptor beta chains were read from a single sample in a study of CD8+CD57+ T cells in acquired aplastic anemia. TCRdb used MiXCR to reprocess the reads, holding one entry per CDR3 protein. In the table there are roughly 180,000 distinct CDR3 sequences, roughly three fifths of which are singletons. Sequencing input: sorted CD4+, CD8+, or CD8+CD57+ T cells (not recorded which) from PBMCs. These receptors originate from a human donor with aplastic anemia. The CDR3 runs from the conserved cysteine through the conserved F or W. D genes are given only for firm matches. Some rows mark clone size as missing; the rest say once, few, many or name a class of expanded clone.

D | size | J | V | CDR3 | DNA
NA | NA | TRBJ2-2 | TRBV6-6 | CASCRPTGELFF | TGTGCCAGTTGCAGGCCGACCGGGGAGCTGTTTTTT
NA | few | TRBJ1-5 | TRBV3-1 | CASSPYPGQPQHF | TGTGCCAGCAGCCCCTACCCGGGGCAGCCCCAGCATTTT
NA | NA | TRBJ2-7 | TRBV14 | CASSLGPGAIDEQYF | TGTGCCAGCAGCCTCGGGCCGGGGGCGATCGACGAGCAGTACTTC
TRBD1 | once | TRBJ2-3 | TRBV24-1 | CATRPGTGMYF | TGTGCCACCCGTCCCGGGACAGGGATGTATTTT
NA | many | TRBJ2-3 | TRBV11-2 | CASSVIGGTDTQYF | TGTGCCAGCAGCGTAATAGGGGGCACAGATACGCAGTATTTT
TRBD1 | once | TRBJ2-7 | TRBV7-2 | CASSSRTGGPYEQYF | TGTGCCAGCAGCTCCAGGACAGGGGGCCCCTACGAGCAGTACTTC
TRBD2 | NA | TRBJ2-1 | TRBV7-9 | CASSLVPGGEYNEQFF | TGTGCCAGCAGCTTAGTTCCTGGGGGGGAGTACAATGAGCAGTTCTTC
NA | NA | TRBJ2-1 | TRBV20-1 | CSALVGAGTYNEQFF | TGCAGTGCTTTGGTAGGCGCGGGAACCTACAATGAGCAGTTCTTC
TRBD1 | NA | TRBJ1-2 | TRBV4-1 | CASSQVGQGAGYTF | TGCGCCAGCAGCCAAGTGGGACAGGGAGCTGGCTACACCTTC
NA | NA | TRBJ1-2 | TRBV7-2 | CASSPWVGGTNYGYTF | TGTGCCAGCAGCCCCTGGGTCGGGGGGACCAACTATGGCTACACCTTC
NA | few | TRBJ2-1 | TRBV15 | CATSGGLQGYNEQFF | TGTGCCACCAGCGGAGGCTTGCAGGGCTACAATGAGCAGTTCTTC
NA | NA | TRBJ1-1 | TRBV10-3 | CAISESSSAGGEAFF | TGTGCCATCAGTGAGTCGTCGTCGGCGGGGGGTGAAGCTTTCTTT
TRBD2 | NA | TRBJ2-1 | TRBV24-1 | CATSDLGLSNNEQFF | TGTGCCACCAGTGACCTGGGACTATCCAACAATGAGCAGTTCTTC
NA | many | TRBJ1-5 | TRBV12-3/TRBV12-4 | CASSFSRGLSNQPQHF | TGTGCCAGCAGTTTTTCCAGGGGCCTTAGCAATCAGCCCCAGCATTTT
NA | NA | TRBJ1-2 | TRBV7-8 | CASSLGGGAGGYTF | TGTGCCAGCAGCTTAGGGGGGGGGGCTGGAGGCTACACCTTC
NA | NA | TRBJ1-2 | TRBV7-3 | CASSLGGGHYGYTF | TGTGCCAGCAGCTTAGGAGGGGGTCACTATGGCTACACCTTC
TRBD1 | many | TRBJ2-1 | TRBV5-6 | CASSLSGTGGDEQFF | TGTGCCAGCAGCTTATCCGGGACAGGGGGCGATGAGCAGTTCTTC
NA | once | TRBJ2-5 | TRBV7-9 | CASSLRQGIQETQYF | TGTGCCAGCAGCCTGCGGCAGGGGATCCAAGAGACACAGTACTTC
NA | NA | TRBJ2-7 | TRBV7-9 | CASGDGSYEQYF | TGTGCCAGCGGCGATGGGTCCTACGAGCAGTACTTC
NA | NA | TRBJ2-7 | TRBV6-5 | CASKTQGAYYEQYF | TGTGCCAGCAAGACACAGGGAGCGTACTACGAGCAGTACTTC
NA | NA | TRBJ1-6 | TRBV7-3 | CASTRTDHYNSPLHF | TGTGCCAGCACGAGGACAGACCACTATAATTCACCCCTCCACTTT
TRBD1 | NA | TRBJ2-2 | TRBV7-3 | CASSFLGQDTGELFF | TGTGCCAGCAGCTTCCTAGGACAGGACACCGGGGAGCTGTTTTTT
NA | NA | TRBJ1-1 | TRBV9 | CASSVAGARNTEAFF | TGTGCCAGCAGCGTAGCTGGGGCCAGGAACACTGAAGCTTTCTTT
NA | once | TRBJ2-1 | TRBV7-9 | CTSSLERVEQFF | TGTACCAGCAGCTTAGAACGGGTCGAGCAGTTCTTC
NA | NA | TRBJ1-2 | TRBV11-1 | CASSLTDGGSYGYTF | TGTGCCAGCAGCTTGACAGATGGAGGGTCCTATGGCTACACCTTC
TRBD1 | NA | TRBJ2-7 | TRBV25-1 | CASTGTGAGEQYF | TGTGCCAGCACCGGGACAGGGGCTGGAGAGCAGTACTTC
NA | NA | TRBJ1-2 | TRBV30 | CAWSVHEGAGYTF | TGTGCCTGGAGTGTACATGAAGGGGCGGGCTACACCTTC
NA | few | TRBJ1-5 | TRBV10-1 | CASVPPWKCQPQHF | TGCGCCAGCGTGCCCCCATGGAAATGTCAGCCCCAGCATTTT
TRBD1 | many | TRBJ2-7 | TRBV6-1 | CASRGKRQGHPYEQYF | TGTGCCAGCAGGGGGAAGAGACAGGGACATCCCTACGAGCAGTACTTC
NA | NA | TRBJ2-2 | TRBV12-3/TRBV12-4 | CASSVSLNTGELFF | TGTGCCAGCTCAGTTTCACTGAACACTGGGGAGCTGTTTTTT
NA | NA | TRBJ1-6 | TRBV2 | CASSVGGTWNSPLHF | TGTGCCAGCAGTGTAGGTGGAACGTGGAATTCACCCCTCCACTTT
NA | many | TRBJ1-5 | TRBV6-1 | CASSEARGQPQHF | TGTGCCAGCAGTGAAGCGCGGGGTCAGCCCCAGCATTTT
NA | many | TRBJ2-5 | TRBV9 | CASSVSWGTQETQYF | TGTGCCAGCAGCGTAAGCTGGGGTACCCAAGAGACCCAGTACTTC
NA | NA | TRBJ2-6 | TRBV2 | CATRRVFSSGPNVLTF | TGTGCCACTAGGCGAGTCTTTAGCTCTGGGCCCAATGTCCTGACTTTC
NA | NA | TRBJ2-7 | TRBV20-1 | CSAPVSGEEQYF | TGCAGTGCCCCGGTCTCTGGGGAAGAGCAGTACTTC
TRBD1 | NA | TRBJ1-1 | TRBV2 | CASSEVDRGTEAFF | TGTGCCAGCAGTGAAGTCGACAGGGGCACTGAAGCTTTCTTT
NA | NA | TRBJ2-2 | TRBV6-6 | CASSYSETRGGELFF | TGTGCCAGCAGTTACTCAGAAACCCGCGGCGGGGAGCTGTTTTTT
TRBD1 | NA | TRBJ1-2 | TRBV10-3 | CAISVSDREGYTF | TGTGCCATCAGTGTATCCGACAGGGAAGGCTACACCTTC
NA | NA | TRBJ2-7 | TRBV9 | CASSGGNPRYEQYF | TGTGCCAGCAGCGGGGGTAACCCTCGTTACGAGCAGTACTTC
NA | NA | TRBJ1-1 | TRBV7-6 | CASKRGTNTEAFF | TGTGCCAGCAAAAGGGGGACGAACACTGAAGCTTTCTTT
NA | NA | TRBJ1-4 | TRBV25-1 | CASSWDFRHATNEKLVF | TGTGCCAGCAGTTGGGACTTCCGCCATGCAACTAATGAAAAACTGGTTTTT
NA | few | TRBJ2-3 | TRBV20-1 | CSANQGDLDNEQYF | TGCAGTGCTAATCAGGGGGACTTAGACAATGAGCAGTATTTT
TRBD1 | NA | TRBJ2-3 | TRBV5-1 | CASSAAGTGGGNEQYF | TGCGCCAGCAGCGCCGCCGGGACAGGGGGCGGGAATGAGCAGTATTTT
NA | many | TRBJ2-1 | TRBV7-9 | CASSNDTYNEQFF | TGTGCCAGCAGCAACGACACCTACAATGAGCAGTTCTTC
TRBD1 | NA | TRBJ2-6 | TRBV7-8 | CASSLAPGTGLSGANVLTF | TGTGCCAGCAGCTTAGCCCCTGGGACAGGGCTCTCTGGGGCCAACGTCCTGACTTTC
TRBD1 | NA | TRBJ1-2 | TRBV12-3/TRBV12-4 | CASSDDRGPGYTF | TGTGCCAGCAGTGACGACAGGGGTCCGGGCTACACCTTC
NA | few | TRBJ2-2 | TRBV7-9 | CASSLGRTGELFF | TGTGCCAGCAGCTTAGGCAGGACCGGGGAGCTGTTTTTT
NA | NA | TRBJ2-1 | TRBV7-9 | CASVVLRRGNEQFF | TGTGCCAGCGTGGTCCTCAGGCGGGGCAATGAGCAGTTCTTC
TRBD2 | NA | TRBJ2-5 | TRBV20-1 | CSALRTTSGGNWQETQYF | TGCAGTGCTTTAAGAACGACGAGCGGGGGGAACTGGCAAGAGACCCAGTACTTC
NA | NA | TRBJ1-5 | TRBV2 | CASNGQPPQPQHF | TGTGCCAGCAACGGACAGCCCCCACAGCCCCAGCATTTT
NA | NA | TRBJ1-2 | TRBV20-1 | CSASGDSNYGYTF | TGCAGTGCTAGCGGCGATAGTAACTATGGCTACACCTTC
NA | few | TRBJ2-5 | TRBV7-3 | CASSLNRGAQETQYF | TGTGCCAGCAGCTTAAACCGGGGGGCACAAGAGACCCAGTACTTC
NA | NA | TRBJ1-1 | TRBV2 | CASSEAGGAMNTEAFF | TGTGCCAGCAGTGAAGCGGGGGGGGCCATGAACACTGAAGCTTTCTTT
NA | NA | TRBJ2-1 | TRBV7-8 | CASSLDQGNEQFF | TGTGCCAGCAGCCTCGACCAGGGGAACGAGCAGTTCTTC